The source of this TCR beta chain is a study of OX40 agonist ivuxolimab in advanced cancers. Study-wide points: Averaging showed that CD8+ T cells had more expanded clones than CD4+ did.

In regard to this clone: Its antigen remains unknown.

TCRdb's table, derived via immunoSEQ multiplex PCR, lists solely in-frame clones and lacks some. Of about 60,000 clones in the sample, roughly nine tenths were seen once. The CDR3 sequence is 13 residues long. The V end lost 1 base, the J end lost 5 bases, and 8 bases lay between the germline ends. CDR1 KGHSH and CDR2 LQKENI come from the germline V gene. The sequenced sample was CD4+ or CD8+ T cells sorted from blood, obtained in a trial of the OX40 agonist ivuxolimab. The sequence was collected from an adult with an advanced solid tumor such as melanoma, head and neck, liver or kidney cancer. The chain joins TRBV18 to TRBJ1-1; D unresolved. The CDR3 loop reads CASSPLSTTEAFF. CDR3 DNA: TGTGCCAGCTCACCACTAAGCACGACTGAAGCTTTCTTT.